The following is a T cell receptor (beta chain) sequence with its context. What it binds is not known. PCR employed 60 Vbeta and 13 Jbeta primers. Method: immunoSEQ multiplex PCR; TCRdb's copy keeps in-frame clones and lacks some. The sample holds about 190,000 clones; over 70% are singletons and the top ten take about 3%. This sample stems from a study of cytomegalovirus exposure and HLA in healthy donors. Study-level findings and limits: Cytomegalovirus-associated status was assigned to 150 or so TCR beta chains.

The CDR3 length is 14 residues. CDR1 and CDR2 (germline): SNHLY, FYNNEI. The V gene end was trimmed by 6 bases and the J gene end by 5 bases; junction bases not matched to a gene: 4. The receptor's source is a woman aged 30 to 39 in good health and CMV-seropositive. This sequence joins TRBV2 and TRBJ1-5, with TRBD1 matching 10 bases. The sample was PBMCs. The CDR3 loop reads CASRAGTGDQPQHF. In DNA, the CDR3 is TGTGCCAGCAGAGCCGGGACAGGGGATCAGCCCCAGCATTTT.